The present T cell receptor beta chain was sequenced within a study of T-cell reconstitution after alpha-beta-depleted transplantation in children. Germline CDR1 and CDR2: MNHEY and SMNVEV (reference sequence). The CDR3 loop spans 18 amino acids. Unmatched junction bases numbered 14, after V lost 5 bases and J lost 2 bases. This clonotype was counted a few times. Preparation of the TCRbeta library used unique molecular identifiers. MiXCR, run by TCRdb on the PCR reads, gives a single entry per CDR3 protein. The top ten clones hold over 5.5% of a sample with approximately 490,000 distinct CDR3 sequences, under 15% of them seen once.

The sequencing here drew on PBMCs from the stem cell graft donor, taken from the stem cell graft. The receptor comes from a human donor who donated a stem cell graft to a child with combined immunodeficiency. The chain joins TRBV27 to TRBJ2-2; 7 nucleotides agree with TRBD1. The CDR3 DNA follows: TGTGCCAGCAGTCGGGACAGCCCCTTTGGGGTAAACACCGGGGAGCTGTTTTTT. It translates to CASSRDSPFGVNTGELFF.